This TCR beta chain was documented in a study of shared clonotypes between healthy human individuals (dated by TCRdb to 2018 to 2021). With regard to the full study: The cohort comprised two women and a few men aged 18 to 49 years. For each donor, three plates each were used for CD4 naive and CD4 memory, two plates were used for CD8 naive, and one plate was used for CD8 memory. Blood TCR repertoires of about 5 healthy adults were deeply sequenced to estimate repertoire size and the extent of clonotype sharing between individuals. Libraries were prepared and TCR repertoires were sequenced by different laboratories using diverse techniques, in order to increase sequencing depth and limit assay-specific biases. Between about 0.94 and 10 billion PBMCs per donor were obtained by leukapheresis. The investigation overall reported the following: Based on pairwise subsampling, the degree of clonotype sharing among donors was expected to be affected by sequencing depth. Because the study included a small number of donors, the genetic and exposure-history diversity represented was limited. Naive subsets generally had larger estimated clonotype richness than memory subsets. Sampling was limited to blood, and TCR repertoires in tissue likely differ from TCR repertoires in blood. Higher generation probabilities were observed for clonotypes shared by all four sorted-subset donors than for non-shared clonotypes. Even with the large sequencing depth, rarefaction of the sorted-subset datasets indicated that sequencing was incomplete. When a few donors were compared, the shared fraction of clonotypes was around 5.1% for naive CD4, around 3.6% for naive CD8, roughly 2.3% for memory CD4, and 0.3% to 0.5% for memory CD8.

The CDR3 goes from the cysteine to the phenylalanine over 14 residues. Only the CDR3 region is kept as DNA, spanning 42 bases read in frame from base 1. Trimming leaves V shorter by 0 bases and J shorter by 7 bases, with the junction holding 3 bases beyond the gene matches. As encoded in the germline V gene, CDR1 is SGHRS while CDR2 is YFSETQ. CD8 naive samples were CD45RO-negative cells positively selected for CCR7, giving a CD45RA+CCR7+ population that excluded TemRA cells. Donors were healthy HIV-negative adults with no recently reported acute infections or vaccinations. All donors were Caucasian adults living in Nashville, Tennessee, USA. Blood was collected by leukapheresis, and PBMCs were isolated by Ficoll-Histopaque density gradient centrifugation and then cryopreserved in liquid nitrogen vapor phase. Analytical flow cytometry was used to check the purity and quantity of each magnetically sorted T cell population. Genomic DNA was isolated from every sorted fraction and measured by UV absorbance on a Nanodrop 2000c.

Using the deep immunoSEQ assay, TCR CDR3 regions were amplified from genomic DNA by multiplex PCR. Extracted genomic DNA from each cell subset was distributed evenly across all wells of several immunoSEQ 96-well plates, and each plate was treated as a replicate. For sorted subsets, each replicate PCR was loaded with 200 ng genomic DNA, equivalent to some 27,000 T cell genomes. Purified libraries were measured with a Qubit 3.0 fluorometer, size-checked on a Bioanalyzer 2100, and measured again with the KAPA Library Quantification kit. A separate single-read 150-cycle Illumina NextSeq 550 flow cell was used to sequence each immunoSEQ 96-well plate. The original pipeline was this. Because only junctional sequences without quality scores were contained in the immunoSEQ output, filtering matching that applied to full-length reads could not be performed. To assign V/J genes and CDR3, sequences were annotated against IMGT germline references using PyIR, a Python wrapper for IgBLAST v1.9. Any read was removed if the V/J assignment was weak (E-value above 1e-6), the CDR3 was missing, or the read contained stop codons, out-of-frame junctions, or ambiguous translated residues. V3J clonotypes were defined as sequences sharing the same inferred V gene, J gene, and CDR3 amino acid sequence. The percentage overlap between two repertoires was calculated by dividing the number of shared unique clonotypes by the size of the smaller repertoire. Three approaches were used to assess repertoire richness: RTK rarefaction, the Chao1 estimator, and Recon v2.1 estimates of unobserved clonotypes. For all TCRbeta clonotypes obtained by the gDNA method from a handful of donors, generation probabilities were computed with OLGA. Entries here come from immuneACCESS through TCRdb and include only in-frame sequences with V and J called. Some clones fail to appear in such tables; in the studies checked, an unresolved V gene covers under half of the shortfall, and the cause of the remainder is unknown. V and J calls and clone size are as listed in that table; D and trimming were resolved from the DNA. The sample contains 1.5 million to 2.5 million clones, 85% to 95% of them found a single time. In total, the top ten clones hold less than 1.5% of the sample.

Worth noting for this clone: Its antigen remains undetermined. Base quality data are lacking; no much larger clone is found one base away.

Rearrangement joined TRBV5-1 to TRBJ2-1; TRBD2 fits 8 bases in the junction. This receptor was taken from a man in his late teens or twenties in good health. The specimen was naive CD8+ T cells sorted from blood. The intended sense of this specimen's cell subset or site label: CD45RA+CCR7+. CDR3 reads: CASSLEREWNEQFF. The DNA is TGCGCCAGCAGCTTGGAGCGGGAGTGGAATGAGCAGTTCTTC.